The clone carrying this TCR beta chain was counted at least ten times. Its antigen remains unknown. Individual cDNA molecules in this library carried unique molecular identifiers. TCRdb re-called the RACE reads with MiXCR, one entry per CDR3 protein. In the table there are tens of thousands of distinct CDR3 sequences, approximately 10% of which are singletons. Time point here: patch test 2, 6 weeks after DPC sensitization. Treatment specified: therapeutic diphenylcyclopropenone sensitization with weekly scalp DPC. This sample was included in a study of human T cells and chemical hapten exposure. Study outcomes and limitations: There was a positive correlation between PT1 expanded TCR counts and patch test score. Expanded TCRs produced significantly more large CDR3 similarity clusters than controls did.

This TCR came from a man younger than 35 with alopecia areata. Some clones in this sample may be carry-over from other donors' samples. The source material was whole blood, sampled in connection with sensitization to the hapten diphenylcyclopropenone (DPC).

CDR3 nucleotides: TGTGCCAGTAGTATCTGGCCCCCCGTCAGCGACCAAGAGACCCAGTACTTC. It specifies CASSIWPPVSDQETQYF. The rearrangement uses TRBV19 and TRBJ2-5, with unresolved D. Germline CDR1 and CDR2: LNHDA and SQIVND (reference sequence). The germline V and J ends were trimmed by 3 bases and 0 bases, with 17 bases remaining between them. The CDR3 sequence is 17 residues long. Combining the CDR3 with reference TRBV19 and TRBJ2-5 gives the whole variable domain DGGITQSPKYLFRKEGQNVTLSCEQNLNHDAMYWYRQDPGQGLRLIYYSQIVNDFQKGDIAEGYSVSREKKESFPLTVTSAQKNPTAFYLCASSIWPPVSDQETQYFGPGTRLLVL.